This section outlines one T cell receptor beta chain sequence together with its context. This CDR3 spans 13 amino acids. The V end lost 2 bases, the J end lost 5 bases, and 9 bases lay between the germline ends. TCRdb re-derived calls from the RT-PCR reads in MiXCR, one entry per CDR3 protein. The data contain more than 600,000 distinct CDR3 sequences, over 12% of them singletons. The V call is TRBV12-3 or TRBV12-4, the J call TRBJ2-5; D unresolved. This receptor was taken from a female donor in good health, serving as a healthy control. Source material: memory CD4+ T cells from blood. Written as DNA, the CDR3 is TGTGCCAGCAGTTTATTAGTAGTGGAGACCCAGTACTTC. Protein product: CASSLLVVETQYF.